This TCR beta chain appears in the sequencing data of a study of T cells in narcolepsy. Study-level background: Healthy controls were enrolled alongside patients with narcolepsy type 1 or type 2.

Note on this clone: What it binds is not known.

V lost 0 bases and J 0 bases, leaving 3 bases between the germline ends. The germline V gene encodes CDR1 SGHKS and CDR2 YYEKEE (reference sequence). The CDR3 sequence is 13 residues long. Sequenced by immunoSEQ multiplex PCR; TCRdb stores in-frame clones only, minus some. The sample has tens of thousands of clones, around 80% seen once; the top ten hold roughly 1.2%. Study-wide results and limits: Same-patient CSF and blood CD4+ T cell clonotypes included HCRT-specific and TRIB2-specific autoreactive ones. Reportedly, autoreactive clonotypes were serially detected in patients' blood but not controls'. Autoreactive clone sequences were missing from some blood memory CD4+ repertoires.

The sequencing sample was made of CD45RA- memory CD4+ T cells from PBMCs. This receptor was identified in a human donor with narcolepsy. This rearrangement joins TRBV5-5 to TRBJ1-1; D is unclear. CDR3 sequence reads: CASSLALNTEAFF. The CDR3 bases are TGTGCCAGCAGCTTGGCTCTGAACACTGAAGCTTTCTTT.